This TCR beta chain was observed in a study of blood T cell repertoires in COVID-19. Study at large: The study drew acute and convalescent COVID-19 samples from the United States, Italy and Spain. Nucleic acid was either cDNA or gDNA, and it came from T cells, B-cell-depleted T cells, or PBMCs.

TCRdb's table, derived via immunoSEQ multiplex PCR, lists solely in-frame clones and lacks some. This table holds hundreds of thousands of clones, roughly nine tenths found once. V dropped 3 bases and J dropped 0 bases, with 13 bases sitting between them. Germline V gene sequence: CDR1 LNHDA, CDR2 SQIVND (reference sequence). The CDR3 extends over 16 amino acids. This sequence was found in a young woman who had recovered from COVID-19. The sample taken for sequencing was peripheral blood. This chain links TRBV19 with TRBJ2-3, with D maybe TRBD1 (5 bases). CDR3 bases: TGTGCCAGTAGTATCCAGTCTCAGGGTAGCACAGATACGCAGTATTTT. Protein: CASSIQSQGSTDTQYF. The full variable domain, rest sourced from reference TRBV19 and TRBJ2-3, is DGGITQSPKYLFRKEGQNVTLSCEQNLNHDAMYWYRQDPGQGLRLIYYSQIVNDFQKGDIAEGYSVSREKKESFPLTVTSAQKNPTAFYLCASSIQSQGSTDTQYFGPGTRLTVL.